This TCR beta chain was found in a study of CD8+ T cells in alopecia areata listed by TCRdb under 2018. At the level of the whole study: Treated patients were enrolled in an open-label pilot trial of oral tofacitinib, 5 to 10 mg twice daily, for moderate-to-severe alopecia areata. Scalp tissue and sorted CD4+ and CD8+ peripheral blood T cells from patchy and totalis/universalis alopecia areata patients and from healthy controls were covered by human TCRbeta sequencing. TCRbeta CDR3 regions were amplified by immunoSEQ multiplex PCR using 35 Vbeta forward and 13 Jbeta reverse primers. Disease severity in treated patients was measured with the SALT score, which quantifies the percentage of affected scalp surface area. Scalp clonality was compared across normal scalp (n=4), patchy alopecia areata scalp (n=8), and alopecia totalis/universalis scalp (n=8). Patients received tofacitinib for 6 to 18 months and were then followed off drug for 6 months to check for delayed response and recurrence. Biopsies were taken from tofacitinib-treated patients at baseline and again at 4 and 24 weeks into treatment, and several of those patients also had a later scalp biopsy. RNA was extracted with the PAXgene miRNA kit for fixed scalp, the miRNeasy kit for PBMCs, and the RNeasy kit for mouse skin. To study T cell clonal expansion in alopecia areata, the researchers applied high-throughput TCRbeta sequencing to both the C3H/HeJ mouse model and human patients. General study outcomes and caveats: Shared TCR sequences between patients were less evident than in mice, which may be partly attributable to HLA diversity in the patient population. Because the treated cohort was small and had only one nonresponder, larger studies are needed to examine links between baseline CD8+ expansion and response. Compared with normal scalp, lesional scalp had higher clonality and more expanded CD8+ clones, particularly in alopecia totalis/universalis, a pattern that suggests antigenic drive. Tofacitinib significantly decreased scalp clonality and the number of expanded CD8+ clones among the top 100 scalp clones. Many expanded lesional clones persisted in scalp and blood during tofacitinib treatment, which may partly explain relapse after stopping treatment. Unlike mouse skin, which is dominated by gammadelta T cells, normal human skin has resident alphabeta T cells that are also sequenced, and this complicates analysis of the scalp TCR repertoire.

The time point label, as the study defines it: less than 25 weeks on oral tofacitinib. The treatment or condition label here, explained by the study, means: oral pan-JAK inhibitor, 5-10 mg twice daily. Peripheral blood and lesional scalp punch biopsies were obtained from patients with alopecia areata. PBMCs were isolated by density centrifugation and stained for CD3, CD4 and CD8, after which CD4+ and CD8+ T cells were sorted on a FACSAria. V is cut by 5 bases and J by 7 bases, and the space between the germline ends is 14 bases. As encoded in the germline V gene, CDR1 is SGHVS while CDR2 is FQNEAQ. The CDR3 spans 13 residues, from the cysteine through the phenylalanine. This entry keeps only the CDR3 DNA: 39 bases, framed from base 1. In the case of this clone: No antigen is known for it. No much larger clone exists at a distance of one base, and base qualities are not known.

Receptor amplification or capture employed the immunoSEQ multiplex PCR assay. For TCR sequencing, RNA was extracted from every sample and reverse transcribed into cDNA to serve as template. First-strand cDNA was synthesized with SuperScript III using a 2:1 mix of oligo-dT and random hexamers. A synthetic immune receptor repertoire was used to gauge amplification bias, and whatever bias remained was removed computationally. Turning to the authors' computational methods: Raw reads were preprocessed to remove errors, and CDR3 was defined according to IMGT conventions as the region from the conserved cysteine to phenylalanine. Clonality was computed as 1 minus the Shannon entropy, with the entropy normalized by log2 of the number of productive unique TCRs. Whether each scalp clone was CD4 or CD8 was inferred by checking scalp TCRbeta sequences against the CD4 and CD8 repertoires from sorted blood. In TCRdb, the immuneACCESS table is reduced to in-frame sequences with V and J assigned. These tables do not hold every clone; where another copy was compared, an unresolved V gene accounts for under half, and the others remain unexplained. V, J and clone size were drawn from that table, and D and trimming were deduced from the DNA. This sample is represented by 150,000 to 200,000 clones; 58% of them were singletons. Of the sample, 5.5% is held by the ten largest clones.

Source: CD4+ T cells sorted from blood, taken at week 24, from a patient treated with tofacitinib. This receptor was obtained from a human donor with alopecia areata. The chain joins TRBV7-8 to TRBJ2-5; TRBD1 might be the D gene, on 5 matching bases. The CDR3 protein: CASSLDQGWTQYF. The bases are TGTGCCAGCAGCCTAGATCAGGGATGGACCCAGTACTTC.